The sequence of this T cell receptor (beta chain) was determined in a study of T cells in Graves' hyperthyroidism and ophthalmopathy. Study-wide points: The model forecast ophthalmopathy, anticipating it by a median around 6.5 months before onset. Most thyroid clonotypes expanded above 0.001 were also detected in blood.

Uncontrolled infection, other autoimmune disease, pregnancy and lactation each barred patients from inclusion. Clinical symptoms, serum thyroxine, TRAb, thyroid ultrasound and orbital computed tomography informed diagnoses. RNA transcripts gave rise to amplified TCR beta CDR3 regions. The HTBI set primed first-round TCR CDR3 RT-PCR. TCRdb re-called the multiplex PCR reads with MiXCR, one entry per CDR3 protein. The data hold approximately 98,000 distinct CDR3 sequences, with around 40% observed a single time. Germline CDR1 SSHAT, CDR2 FNYEAQ (reference sequence). CDR3 length: 12 amino acids. This clonotype was counted ten times or more. Antigen specificity is unknown. The junction differs from germline at one of its ends, possibly a read error.

This chain joins TRBV7-7 and TRBJ2-2; D is unclear. The clonotype was recovered from a woman aged 30 to 39 with Graves' hyperthyroidism. Sequencing was performed on peripheral blood or thyroid tissue (not recorded which). The CDR3 loop is CASSLEAGELFF. CDR3 sequence (DNA): TGTGCTAGCAGCTTAGAAGCCGGGGAGCTGTTTTTT.